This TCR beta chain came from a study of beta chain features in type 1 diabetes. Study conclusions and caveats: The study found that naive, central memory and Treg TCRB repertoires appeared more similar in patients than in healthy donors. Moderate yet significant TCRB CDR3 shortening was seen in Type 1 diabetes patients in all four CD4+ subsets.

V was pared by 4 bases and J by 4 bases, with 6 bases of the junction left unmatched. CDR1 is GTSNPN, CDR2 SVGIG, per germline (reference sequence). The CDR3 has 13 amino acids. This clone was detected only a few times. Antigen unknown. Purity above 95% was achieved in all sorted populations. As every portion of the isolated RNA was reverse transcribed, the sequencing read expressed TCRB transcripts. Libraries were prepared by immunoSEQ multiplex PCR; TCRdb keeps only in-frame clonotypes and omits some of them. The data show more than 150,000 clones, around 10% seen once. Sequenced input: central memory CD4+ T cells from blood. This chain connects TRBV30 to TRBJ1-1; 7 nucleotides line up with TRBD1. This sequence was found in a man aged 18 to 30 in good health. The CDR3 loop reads CAWTRQGITEAFF. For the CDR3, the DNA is TGTGCCTGGACGAGACAGGGAATCACTGAAGCTTTCTTT.